This record looks at one T cell receptor (beta chain) sequence and its context. This sample was included in a study of T cells expressing NK-cell markers. Study-wide background: Sorted CD3+CD56+NKG2C+, CD3+CD56+NKG2C- and CD3+CD56-NKG2C+ T cells supplied TCR beta repertoires. Out of eight donors sequenced, seven tested HCMV-seropositive and the remaining one seronegative.

TCRdb reprocessed the 5' RACE reads; each CDR3 protein has one entry and no DNA is given. This sample's table has about 460,000 distinct CDR3 sequences. Germline V gives CDR1 SGHVS, CDR2 FQNEAQ. This CDR3 comprises 15 residues. The chain couples TRBV7-8 to TRBJ1-6; as DNA is missing, the TRBD1 call by TCRdb cannot be tested. This TCR derives from a woman in her forties or fifties in good health. The sample taken for sequencing was blood T cells: a sorted CD56 or NKG2C T cell subset, CD4+ or CD8+ T cells, or bulk PBMC T cells (not recorded which). The CDR3 sequence: CASSLDPFGGSPLHF.